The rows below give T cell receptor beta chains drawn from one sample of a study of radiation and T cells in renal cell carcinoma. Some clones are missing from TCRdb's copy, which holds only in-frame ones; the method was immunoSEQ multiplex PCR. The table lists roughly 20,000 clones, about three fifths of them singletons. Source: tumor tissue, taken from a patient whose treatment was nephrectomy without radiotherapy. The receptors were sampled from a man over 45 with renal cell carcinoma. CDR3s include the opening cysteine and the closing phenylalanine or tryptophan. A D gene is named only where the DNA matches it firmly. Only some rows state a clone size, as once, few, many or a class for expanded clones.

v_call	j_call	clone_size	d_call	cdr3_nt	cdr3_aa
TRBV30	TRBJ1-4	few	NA	TGTGCCTGGAGTGTACGAGGGGAGAAACTGTTTTTT	CAWSVRGEKLFF
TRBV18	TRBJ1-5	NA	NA	TGTGCCAGCCAGGGGTCAGGTGATCAGCCCCAGCATTTT	CASQGSGDQPQHF
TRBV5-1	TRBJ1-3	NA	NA	TGCGCCAGCAGCTCGCAGGGTTCTGGAAACACCATATATTTT	CASSSQGSGNTIYF
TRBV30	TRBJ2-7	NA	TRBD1	TGTGCCTGGACACGGGACAGTGGGAACGAGCAGTACTTC	CAWTRDSGNEQYF
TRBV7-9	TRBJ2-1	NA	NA	TGTGCCAGCAGCTTAGCGGCCCCGGCGTACAATGAGCAGTTCTTC	CASSLAAPAYNEQFF
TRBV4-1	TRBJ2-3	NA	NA	TGCGCCAGCAGCCAAGATCAATCGGGGGATACGCAGTATTTT	CASSQDQSGDTQYF
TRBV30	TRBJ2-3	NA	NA	TGTGCCTGGGGCCGGAGGGCCTACACAGATACGCAGTATTTT	CAWGRRAYTDTQYF
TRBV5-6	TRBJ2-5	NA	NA	TGTGCCAGCAGCTTGCGGGGGACCGAGACCCAGTACTTC	CASSLRGTETQYF
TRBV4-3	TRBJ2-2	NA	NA	TGCGCCAGCAGCCAAGTTCCTCTGACCGGCCCCGGGGAGCTGTTTTTT	CASSQVPLTGPGELFF
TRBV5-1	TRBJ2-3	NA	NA	TGCGCCAGCAGCTTGGCCGCCGGAGTCTCACACACGCAGTATTTT	CASSLAAGVSHTQYF
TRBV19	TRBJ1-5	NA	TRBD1	TGTGCCAGTAGTGCCATGACAGGGTTGCAGCCCCAGCATTTT	CASSAMTGLQPQHF
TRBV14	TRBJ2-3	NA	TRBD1	TGTGCCAGCAGCTCCCGGACAGGGGGTCCCGATACGCAGTATTTT	CASSSRTGGPDTQYF
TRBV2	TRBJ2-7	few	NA	TGTGCCAGCAGTGTTCTACTAGCCGGAGGAGACGAGCAGTACTTC	CASSVLLAGGDEQYF
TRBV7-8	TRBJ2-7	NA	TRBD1	TGTGCCAGCAGCCCCGCGATCGGGACAGCCGCCTACGAGCAGTACTTC	CASSPAIGTAAYEQYF
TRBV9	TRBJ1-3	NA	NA	TGTGCCAGCAGCCCAGGCGGAACTGGAAACACCATATATTTT	CASSPGGTGNTIYF
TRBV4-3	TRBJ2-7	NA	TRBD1	TGCGCCAGCAGCCCCGGACAGGGAGTCTACGAGCAGTACTTC	CASSPGQGVYEQYF
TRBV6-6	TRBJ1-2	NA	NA	TGTGCCAGCAGCATTAAAGGGGGTGGCTACACCTTC	CASSIKGGGYTF